The 2 T cell receptor beta chains below come from one sample, sequenced in a study of blood T cell repertoires in COVID-19. TCRdb keeps only in-frame clones here, not all; method: immunoSEQ multiplex PCR. Among under 200,000 clones listed, around four fifths were seen once. Sequencing was done on a sample of peripheral blood. The source is a woman of 80 years or more with COVID-19, enrolled during active disease.

For the CDR3, the DNA is TGTGCCAGCAGCTTAGGGGACAGTGGCTACACCTTC. Its protein is CASSLGDSGYTF. The V gene is TRBV7-8, the J gene TRBJ1-2; 7 bases line up with TRBD1. Germline lookup yields CDR1 SGHVS and CDR2 FQNEAQ. With 1 base clipped from V and 7 bases from J, the junction kept 0 bases outside the gene matches. CDR3 length equals 12 residues.

The gene calls are TRBV5-1 and TRBJ2-7; 7 bases align to TRBD2. This CDR3 region has 15 residues. Germline CDR1 reads SGHRS; CDR2 reads YFSETQ. J gave up 4 bases and V 5 bases, and 12 bases lay outside the gene matches. The CDR3 DNA reads TGCGCCAGCAGGGATCCCGCTGGCGGGGGTTACGAGCAGTACTTC. Its translation: CASRDPAGGGYEQYF.